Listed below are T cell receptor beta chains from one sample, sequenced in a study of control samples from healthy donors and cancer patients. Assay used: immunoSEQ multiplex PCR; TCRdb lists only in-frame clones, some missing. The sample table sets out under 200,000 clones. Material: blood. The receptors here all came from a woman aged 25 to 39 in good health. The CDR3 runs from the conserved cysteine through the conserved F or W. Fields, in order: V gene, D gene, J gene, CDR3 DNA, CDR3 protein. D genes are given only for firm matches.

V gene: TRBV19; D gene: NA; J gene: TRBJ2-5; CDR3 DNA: TGTGCCAGTAGTATACGTATAGGCTACGGAGAGACCCAGTACTTC; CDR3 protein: CASSIRIGYGETQYF
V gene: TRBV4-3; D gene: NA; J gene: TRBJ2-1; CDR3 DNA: TGCGCCAGCAGCCAAGAAGGAGCCTGGGAGCAGTTCTTC; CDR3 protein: CASSQEGAWEQFF
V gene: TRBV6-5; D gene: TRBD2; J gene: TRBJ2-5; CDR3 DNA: TGTGCCAGCAGTTCGGGCCTAGCGGGGTGGGAGACCCAGTACTTC; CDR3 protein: CASSSGLAGWETQYF
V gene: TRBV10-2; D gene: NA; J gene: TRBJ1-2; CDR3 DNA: TGCGCCAGCATCGCTGGGGACTATGGCTACACCTTC; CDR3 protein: CASIAGDYGYTF
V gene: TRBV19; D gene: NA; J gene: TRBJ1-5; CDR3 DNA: TGTGCCAAGCCAGTTGGGCCGGAACAGCCCCAGCATTTT; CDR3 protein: CAKPVGPEQPQHF
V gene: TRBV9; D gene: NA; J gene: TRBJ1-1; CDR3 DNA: TGTGCCAGCAGCTCCCGGACAGCCAACACTGAAGCTTTCTTT; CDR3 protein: CASSSRTANTEAFF
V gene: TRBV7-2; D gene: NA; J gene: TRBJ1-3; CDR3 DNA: TGTGCCAGCAGCTTAGTGGAGGGGGGAAACACCATATATTTT; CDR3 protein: CASSLVEGGNTIYF
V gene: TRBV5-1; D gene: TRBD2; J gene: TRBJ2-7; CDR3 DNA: TGCGCCAGCAGCTCCGGGGGGGGGATCTACGAGCAGTACTTC; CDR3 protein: CASSSGGGIYEQYF
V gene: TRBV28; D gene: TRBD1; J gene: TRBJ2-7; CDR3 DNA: TGTGCCAGCACCCTTGGGGGTAACAGGGGGGCCTACGAGCAGTACTTC; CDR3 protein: CASTLGGNRGAYEQYF
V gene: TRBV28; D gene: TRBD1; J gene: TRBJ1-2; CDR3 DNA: TGTGCCAGCAGTCAGGGACAGGGGTACTATGGCTACACCTTC; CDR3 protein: CASSQGQGYYGYTF
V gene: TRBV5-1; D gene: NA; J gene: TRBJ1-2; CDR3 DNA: TGCGCCAGCAGCCGAGCCATTGACCGCTTCAACTATGGCTACACCTTC; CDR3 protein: CASSRAIDRFNYGYTF
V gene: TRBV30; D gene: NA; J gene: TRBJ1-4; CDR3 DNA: TGTGCCTGGAGCCGACAACCCGGGGAAAAACTGTTTTTT; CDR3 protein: CAWSRQPGEKLFF
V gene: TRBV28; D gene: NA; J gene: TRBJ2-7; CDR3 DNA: TGTGCCAGCAGCCTTACCGACCTATACGAGCAGTACTTC; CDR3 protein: CASSLTDLYEQYF
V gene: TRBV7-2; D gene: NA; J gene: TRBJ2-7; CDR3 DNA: TGTGCCAGCAGCTTAGGTGATCCGGGGGCTGGGTACGAGCAGTACTTC; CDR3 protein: CASSLGDPGAGYEQYF
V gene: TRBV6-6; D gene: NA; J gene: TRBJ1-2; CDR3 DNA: TGTGCCAGCACAGGAACAGAGTATGGCTACACCTTC; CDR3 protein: CASTGTEYGYTF
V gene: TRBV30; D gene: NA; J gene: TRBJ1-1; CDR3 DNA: TGTGCCTGGGACAAGGGGGTCTCGAACACTGAAGCTTTCTTT; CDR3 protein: CAWDKGVSNTEAFF